Each of the 20 T cell receptor beta chains below was sequenced from the same sample in a study of beta chain features in type 1 diabetes (dated by TCRdb to 2017 to 2018). Their antigen targets remain unknown. The library relied on the immunoSEQ multiplex PCR assay. All of the isolated RNA was reverse transcribed with the High Capacity cDNA Reverse Transcription Kit, so expressed TCRB transcripts were sequenced. TCRdb stores this immuneACCESS table with in-frame sequences only. Part of the clones is absent; in the studies checked, under half of the shortfall reflects unresolved V genes, and no reason is known for the rest. A total of approximately 600,000 clones appear in this sample, under 15% of them only once. More than 0.1% of the sample lies in the top ten. The full study reports these points: A moderate but significant shortening of TCRB CDR3 length was observed in type 1 diabetes patients in all four CD4+ subsets.

Sequencing was done on a sample of naive CD4+ T cells from blood. Interpreted using the paper, the cell subset or site label stands for: true naive CD4+ T cells. These receptors all stem from a man aged 25 to 40 with type 1 diabetes.

This clone was recorded a few times. This chain connects TRBV7-8 to TRBJ2-3; D perhaps matches TRBD1 (6 bases). Germline V CDR1 and CDR2: SGHVS, FQNEAQ. This CDR3 has 13 amino acids. Trimming removed 5 bases at V and 3 bases at J, with 9 bases between. CDR3 in DNA: TGTGCCAGCAGCCGAGGACAGACAGATACGCAGTATTTT. This gives the protein CASSRGQTDTQYF.

J is TRBJ2-3 and V is TRBV9, with D possibly matching TRBD1 (5 bases). CDR1 and CDR2 (germline): SGDLS, YYNGEE. With 1 base removed from V and 2 bases from J, the gap between germline ends came to 8 bases. CDR3 size: 14 residues. The CDR3 DNA is TGTGCCAGCAGCGTATTAGGACACACAGATACGCAGTATTTT. Its protein product is CASSVLGHTDTQYF.

V gene TRBV18 combines with J gene TRBJ2-5; D call uncertain. The CDR3 is 14 residues long. Germline values: CDR1 KGHSH, CDR2 LQKENI. Trimming pared 6 bases from V and 2 bases from J, leaving 13 bases between. The CDR3 nucleotides read TGTGCCAGCTCCCCAATGCAAGAACAAGAGACCCAGTACTTC. As protein: CASSPMQEQETQYF.

The chain links TRBV2 to TRBJ2-1; possible D gene TRBD2, 6 bases. V was clipped by 3 bases and J by 0 bases, with 12 bases between them. Germline CDR1 reads SNHLY; CDR2 reads FYNNEI. This CDR3 region has 16 residues. The CDR3 nucleotides are TGTGCCAGCAGTGACTGGGACTCGAGCTCCTACAATGAGCAGTTCTTC. It translates to CASSDWDSSSYNEQFF.

This clone was detected only a few times. This rearrangement joins TRBV25-1 to TRBJ1-2; D unresolved. Germline V gene lookup returns CDR1 MGHDK and CDR2 SYGVNS. Trimming stripped 7 bases from V and 8 bases from J, with 11 bases between. The CDR3 has 11 amino acids. The CDR3 DNA follows: TGTGCCAGCAAACAAGGGAAAGGCTACACCTTC. This gives the protein CASKQGKGYTF.

This clone has a handful of counts. Distinct nucleotide sequences in the sample also encode this CDR3. This chain uses TRBV11-2 with TRBJ1-5, with D tentatively TRBD1 (5 bases). The CDR3 loop spans 14 amino acids. Germline CDR1 is SGHAT and CDR2 is FQNNGV. Trimming removed 0 bases from V and 2 bases from J, with 5 bases in between. CDR3 sequence (DNA): TGTGCCAGCAGCTTAGACAGGGGCAATCAGCCCCAGCATTTT. Protein sequence: CASSLDRGNQPQHF.

V is TRBV7-2 and J is TRBJ2-5, with 12 nucleotides matching TRBD1. Unmatched junction bases numbered 2, after V lost 5 bases and J lost 4 bases. This CDR3 spans 14 amino acids. Germline CDR1 and CDR2: SGHTA and FQGNSA. As DNA, the CDR3 is TGTGCCAGCAGCGGGGACAGGGGGCCAGAGACCCAGTACTTC. This codes for CASSGDRGPETQYF.

The chain uses TRBV18 and TRBJ1-1; D is unclear. Germline CDR1 reads KGHSH; CDR2 reads LQKENI. The V gene lost 2 bases and the J gene lost 4 bases, with 17 bases spanning the gap. The CDR3 extends over 16 amino acids. In DNA form, the CDR3 reads TGTGCCAGCTCACCAAGTAGGTTACGCGTGGGCACTGAAGCTTTCTTT. It codes for CASSPSRLRVGTEAFF.

CDR3 nucleotide sequence: TGTGCCAGCAGTTTAGGAGACAGATATCAGCCCCAGCATTTT. This gives the protein CASSLGDRYQPQHF. This chain links TRBV28 with TRBJ1-5, with TRBD1 as a possible D gene (5 bases). Trimming pared 2 bases from V and 5 bases from J, leaving 10 bases between. Germline lookup yields CDR1 MDHEN and CDR2 SYDVKM. The CDR3 runs 14 residues. The full variable domain, completed using reference TRBV28 and TRBJ1-5, is DVKVTQSSRYLVKRTGEKVFLECVQDMDHENMFWYRQDPGLGLRLIYFSYDVKMKEKGDIPEGYSVSREKKERFSLILESASTNQTSMYLCASSLGDRYQPQHFGDGTRLSIL.

This clone has just a few counts. This sequence joins TRBV9 and TRBJ1-2, with 7 positions matching TRBD1. This CDR3 contains 14 residues. Trimming removed 4 bases from V and 2 bases from J; junction bases left unmatched: 5. Germline values: CDR1 SGDLS, CDR2 YYNGEE. The CDR3 bases are TGTGCCAGCAGCCCCGGGACAGCGAACTATGGCTACACCTTC. Its protein is CASSPGTANYGYTF.

The chain recombines TRBV12-5 with TRBJ1-5; no definite D call. The CDR3 has 14 residues. Germline V CDR1 and CDR2: LGHNT, FRNRAP. V lost 5 bases and J lost 0, with 8 bases in between. CDR3 residues: CASGGDSSNQPQHF. In DNA form, the CDR3 reads TGTGCTAGTGGTGGAGACTCTAGCAATCAGCCCCAGCATTTT.

This rearrangement joins TRBV29-1 to TRBJ1-2; 10 bases are shared with TRBD1. Germline V gene data show CDR1 as SQVTM and CDR2 as ANQGSEA. V lost 7 bases, J lost 5 bases, and 7 bases stayed unmatched. The length of the CDR3 is 13 residues. CDR3 bases: TGCAGCGGAAGACAGGGGGCGTATTATGGCTACACCTTC. As protein: CSGRQGAYYGYTF.

In this sample, this clone turned up a few times. The genes are TRBV9 and TRBJ1-6; maybe TRBD1 (5 bases). The CDR3 length is 13 residues. V gave up 3 bases and J gave up 12 bases, with 13 bases separating them. CDR1 and CDR2 (germline): SGDLS, YYNGEE. The CDR3 loop reads CASSDVEGLPLHF. CDR3 sequence (DNA): TGTGCCAGCAGCGACGTTGAGGGGTTACCCCTCCACTTT.

As concerns this clone: Other DNA variants within this sample encode the same CDR3. This chain uses TRBV5-6 with TRBJ1-3; no firm D call. The germline CDR1 and CDR2 sequences are SGHDT and YYEEEE. Trimming removed 5 bases from V and 4 bases from J, with 4 bases in between. The CDR3 totals 11 residues. The CDR3 here is CASSSGNTIYF. Written as DNA, the CDR3 is TGTGCCAGCAGTTCCGGAAACACCATATATTTT.

The chain has TRBV6-1 and TRBJ2-5; perhaps TRBD2 as D (6 bases). The V end lost 4 bases, the J end lost 7 bases, and 19 bases lay between the germline ends. The CDR3 loop spans 15 amino acids. Germline CDR1 is MNHNS and CDR2 is SASEGT. The DNA for the CDR3 is TGTGCCAGCAGTGTGCGGGACGGCCCGAGGTGGACCCAGTACTTC. Encoded protein: CASSVRDGPRWTQYF.

This clone has a handful of counts. The chain uses TRBV11-1 and TRBJ2-2; D is uncertain. The CDR3 has 14 amino acids. V was pared by 2 bases and J by 4 bases, with 8 bases between. Germline V gene lookup returns CDR1 SGHAT and CDR2 FQDESV (reference sequence). CDR3 in amino acids: CASSLSRGTGELFF. Written as DNA, the CDR3 is TGTGCCAGCAGCTTAAGCCGAGGCACCGGGGAGCTGTTTTTT. The full variable domain, with the rest looked up from reference TRBV11-1 and TRBJ2-2, is EAEVAQSPRYKITEKSQAVAFWCDPISGHATLYWYRQILGQGPELLVQFQDESVVDDSQLPKDRFSAERLKGVDSTLKIQPAELGDSAMYLCASSLSRGTGELFFGEGSRLTVL.

This clone was recorded a few times. The chain joins TRBV4-2 to TRBJ1-5; TRBD1 matches 7 bases. V gave up 1 base and J gave up 6 bases; unmatched junction bases: 9. CDR3 length: 16 amino acids. Looked up from germline, CDR1 is LGHNA and CDR2 is YNFKEQ. CDR3 sequence (DNA): TGTGCCAGCAGCCAAGGGCGCCAGGGGGTCACTCAGCCCCAGCATTTT. Protein product: CASSQGRQGVTQPQHF.

This clone was detected only a few times. The chain is built from TRBV11-2 and TRBJ1-1; TRBD1 matches 7 bases. Germline trimming cut 2 bases from V and 6 bases from J; bases unmatched to any gene: 3. Germline values: CDR1 SGHAT, CDR2 FQNNGV. The CDR3 totals 13 residues. CDR3 in amino acids: CASSLLQGPEAFF. For the CDR3, the DNA is TGTGCCAGCAGCTTACTACAGGGGCCTGAAGCTTTCTTT. The full variable domain, with the rest looked up from reference TRBV11-2 and TRBJ1-1, is EAGVAQSPRYKIIEKRQSVAFWCNPISGHATLYWYQQILGQGPKLLIQFQNNGVVDDSQLPKDRFSAERLKGVDSTLKIQPAKLEDSAVYLCASSLLQGPEAFFGQGTRLTVV.

This clone showed up just a few times. Other DNA sequences in this sample translate to the same CDR3. This chain links TRBV7-9 with TRBJ2-3; D is ambiguous. This CDR3 is built from 14 residues. Trimming took off 1 base at V and 3 bases at J, with 8 bases between the two ends. Germline V lookup: CDR1 SEHNR, CDR2 FQNEAQ (reference sequence). Here the CDR3 reads CASSLGLGTDTQYF. The CDR3 region has the DNA TGTGCCAGCAGCTTAGGTTTGGGAACAGATACGCAGTATTTT.

This clone was recorded a few times. CDR3 nucleotides: TGTGCCAGCAGTACTTACAGGTCGGTCGAGCAGTACTTC. Amino acids: CASSTYRSVEQYF. The chain recombines TRBV2 with TRBJ2-7; possible D gene TRBD1, 5 bases. The V end lost 5 bases, the J end lost 6 bases, and 14 bases lay between the germline ends. The CDR3 extends over 13 amino acids. CDR1 and CDR2 (germline): SNHLY, FYNNEI.